The source of this TCR beta chain is a study of radiotherapy plus CTLA-4 blockade in lung cancer. Study in general: Among enrolled patients, over 15% responded and about 30% achieved disease control.

Chemo-refractory metastatic non-small-cell lung cancer patients were treated with focal radiation plus CTLA-4 blockade with ipilimumab. Data came from immunoSEQ multiplex PCR; TCRdb stores just in-frame clones and leaves some out. The sample includes some 87,000 clones, around 81% of them seen just once. Germline values: CDR1 SGHDT, CDR2 YYEEEE. Trimming cost V 4 bases and J 1 base; bases outside gene matches: 10. This CDR3 spans 18 amino acids. This specimen consisted of peripheral blood, obtained from a patient treated with radiotherapy plus ipilimumab. The source of this sequence is a human donor with non-small cell lung cancer that progressed on radiotherapy plus ipilimumab. The genes are TRBV5-6 and TRBJ2-6, with 8 bases lining up with TRBD2. CDR3 sequence reads: CASSLPGLAMSGANVLTF. The DNA of the CDR3 is TGTGCCAGCAGCCTGCCAGGACTAGCCATGTCTGGGGCCAACGTCCTGACTTTC.